What follows is one T cell receptor beta chain and its context. This clonotype is medium-sized (0.01 to 0.1%) in its sample. No cognate antigen has been identified for it. Within one base of it there is no much larger clone, and no base qualities were kept. Library preparation used 5' RACE. The sequencing machine was a NextSeq 500. To allow correction of PCR and sequencing errors, the TCR library protocol tagged every TCR cDNA molecule with a unique molecular identifier. The study's own analysis went as follows. TCR identification, UMI-based error correction and CDR3 extraction were performed with Decombinator tools. Expanded TCRs were defined as those above a frequency of 2 per 1,000, corresponding to the top 1% of the tumor frequency distribution. Expanded tumor TCRs statistically deemed absent (corrected P<0.05) from at least one tumor region were classed as regional, and all other expanded tumor TCRs were classed as ubiquitous. Renyi diversity was computed with the R vegan package after each repertoire had been subsampled 100 times to 5,000 TCRs. CDR3 similarity networks were built from amino acid triplet string-kernel similarity, connecting CDR3s with pairwise similarity above 0.82. TCRdb took the public reads, trimmed them with fastp at Q25, ran MiXCR for clone calling and kept in-frame beta chains. Merged by CDR3 protein, the rows form single entries marked with the most common genes and DNA. The V and J calls and clone size are TCRdb's, not the authors'. This sample has under 5,000 distinct CDR3 sequences in its table, and under 45% of those were observed once. Clones ranked in the top ten supply approximately 31% of the sample.

This sample is drawn from a study of spatial heterogeneity in lung cancer (dated by TCRdb to the late 2010s). Turning to the overall study: Beta-chain transcripts were consistently detected in greater numbers than alpha-chain transcripts, which likely reflected higher beta-chain transcript abundance. In tumor regions, TCR transcript counts showed a strong correlation with a T cell transcriptional module score from matched bulk RNA-seq. In the raw uncorrected reads, each unique combination of TCR and UMI appeared more than ten times on average. The study quantitatively compared TCR alpha and beta repertoires across multiple tumor regions, matched nontumor lung and blood in non-small cell lung cancer. TCR repertoire features were related to nonsynonymous mutation counts determined by whole-exome sequencing of tumor tissue. At surgery, over 200 tumor regions, 61 to 75 matched nontumor lung samples and about 56 PBMC samples were TCR-sequenced for both alpha and beta chains.

V loses 6 bases of germline sequence and J loses 0 bases, and the interval between the two ends is 12 bases. The germline V gene sets CDR1 to MNHNS and CDR2 to SASEGT. The CDR3 spans 14 residues, from the cysteine through the phenylalanine. Just CDR3 DNA is preserved here, 42 bases in frame from base 1. The time point label for this specimen denotes: sample taken at primary tumor resection. Donors were over 60 patients with early-stage, untreated non-small cell lung cancer from the lung TRACERx cohort. Whole RNA extracted from tumor and nontumor lung tissue, or from cryopreserved PBMC samples, was used for TCR sequencing without cell sorting. Patients were selected for TCR sequencing only if sufficient RNA was available from at least two tumor regions. A lung pathologist reviewed the tumor and adjacent nontumor lung specimens before the specimens were selected. General findings and caveats noted by the study authors: Additional single-cell paired TCR alpha and beta sequencing was considered necessary to confirm, at a functional level, the hypothesis that regional TCRs recognize regional mutations. The tumor nonsynonymous mutation count correlated with the number of expanded alpha and beta TCRs within the tumor. Counts of ubiquitous and regional expanded TCRs were found to correlate with counts of ubiquitous and regional nonsynonymous mutations, respectively. Estimated TCR-seq coverage of tumor T cells was only around 6.7% for alpha chains and roughly 12% for beta chains.

The sequence derives from a male donor with early-stage non-small cell lung cancer. Rearrangement joined TRBV6-1 to TRBJ2-7; the D gene could be TRBD1 or TRBD2, each one agreeing over 5 bases. The input for sequencing was lung tumor tissue, taken at surgery. The CDR3 protein is CASSLGGGSYEQYF. Here is the DNA: TGTGCCAGCAGCCTCGGTGGGGGCTCCTACGAGCAGTACTTC.